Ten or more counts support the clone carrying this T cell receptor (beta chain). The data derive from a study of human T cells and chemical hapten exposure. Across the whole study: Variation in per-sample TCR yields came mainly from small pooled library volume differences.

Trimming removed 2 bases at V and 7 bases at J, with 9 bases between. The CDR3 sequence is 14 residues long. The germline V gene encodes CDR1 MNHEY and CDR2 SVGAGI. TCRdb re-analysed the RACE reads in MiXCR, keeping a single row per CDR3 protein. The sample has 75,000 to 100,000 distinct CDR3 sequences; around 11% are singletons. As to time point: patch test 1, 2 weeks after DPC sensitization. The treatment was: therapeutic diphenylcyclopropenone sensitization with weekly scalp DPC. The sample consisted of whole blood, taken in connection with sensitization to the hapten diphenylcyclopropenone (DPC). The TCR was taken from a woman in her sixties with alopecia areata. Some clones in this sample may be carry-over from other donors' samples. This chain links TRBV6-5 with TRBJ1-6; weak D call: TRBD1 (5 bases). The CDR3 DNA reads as TGTGCCAGCAGTTACACGACAGACAATTCACCCCTCCACTTT. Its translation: CASSYTTDNSPLHF.